This is a list of T cell receptor beta chains from one sample in a study of persistence of HIV-infected CD4 T cells. Their target antigens are unknown. Clones were read by immunoSEQ multiplex PCR, and TCRdb kept only the in-frame ones, dropping some. The table records tens of thousands of clones, 88% of them present only once. This sample comprised CD4+ T cells sorted from PBMCs after 18-hour stimulation, obtained from a patient who received antiretroviral therapy. Every receptor here comes from an adult woman with HIV who was CMV-seropositive. The CDR3 runs from the conserved cysteine through the conserved F or W. Each record gives: clone size, V gene, J gene, D gene, CDR3 protein, CDR3 DNA. D genes are given only for firm matches. Rows may omit the clone size; those that give it use once, few, many or a size class.

-,TRBV9,TRBJ2-3,TRBD2,CASSVAAGGFTNTDTQYF,TGTGCCAGCAGCGTAGCAGCGGGGGGCTTTACCAACACAGATACGCAGTATTTT
-,TRBV6-5,TRBJ1-4,-,CASSPRWGNEKLFF,TGTGCCAGCAGTCCCCGGTGGGGTAATGAAAAACTGTTTTTT
once,TRBV27,TRBJ2-7,TRBD2,CASSYGAGGNYEQYF,TGTGCCAGCAGTTACGGAGCGGGGGGGAACTACGAGCAGTACTTC
-,TRBV9,TRBJ2-3,-,CASSVPDSYTDTQYF,TGTGCCAGCAGCGTACCAGACAGCTACACAGATACGCAGTATTTT
-,TRBV10-1,TRBJ2-4,TRBD1,CASSRTGQNIQYF,TGCGCCAGCAGCAGGACAGGGCAAAACATTCAGTACTTC
-,TRBV2,TRBJ1-1,-,CASSVRQMNTEAFF,TGTGCCAGCAGTGTCAGGCAAATGAACACTGAAGCTTTCTTT
-,TRBV19,TRBJ2-5,-,CASKRGETQYF,TGTGCCAGTAAGCGCGGAGAGACCCAGTACTTC
-,TRBV19,TRBJ2-3,TRBD1,CASSPRQGSTDTQYF,TGTGCCAGTAGTCCCAGACAGGGGAGCACAGATACGCAGTATTTT
-,TRBV6-1,TRBJ2-1,-,CASSDLFGNEQFF,TGTGCCAGCAGTGACCTCTTCGGGAATGAGCAGTTCTTC
-,TRBV10-3,TRBJ2-6,-,CAISGGSRAGANVLTF,TGTGCCATCAGTGGCGGTAGTAGGGCTGGGGCCAACGTCCTGACTTTC
once,TRBV19,TRBJ1-1,TRBD1,CASSIEARGLDEAFF,TGTGCCAGTAGTATAGAAGCCAGGGGGCTTGATGAAGCTTTCTTT
-,TRBV7-9,TRBJ1-2,-,CASSSPTGGGYTF,TGTGCCAGCAGCTCTCCGACGGGGGGTGGCTACACCTTC
-,TRBV12-3/TRBV12-4,TRBJ1-2,-,CASSPLLYGYTF,TGTGCCAGCAGTCCGCTCCTCTATGGCTACACCTTC
-,TRBV7-3,TRBJ1-4,-,CASSLYPATNEKLFF,TGTGCCAGCAGCCTATATCCCGCAACTAATGAAAAACTGTTTTTT
-,TRBV30,TRBJ1-5,-,CAWRAGSMQPQHF,TGTGCCTGGAGAGCGGGGAGTATGCAGCCCCAGCATTTT
-,TRBV9,TRBJ1-2,-,CASSVVSGYTF,TGTGCCAGCAGCGTAGTAAGCGGCTACACCTTC
-,TRBV7-3,TRBJ1-2,-,CASSLDGNYGYTF,TGTGCCAGCAGCTTAGACGGGAACTATGGCTACACCTTC
-,TRBV12-3/TRBV12-4,TRBJ2-2,-,CASSLGTTGELFF,TGTGCCAGCAGTTTAGGGACAACCGGGGAGCTGTTTTTT
-,TRBV6-4,TRBJ2-2,-,CASRLGNTGELFF,TGTGCCAGCCGATTGGGGAACACCGGGGAGCTGTTTTTT
-,TRBV5-1,TRBJ2-3,-,CASRLVADTQYF,TGCGCCAGCAGGCTCGTAGCAGATACGCAGTATTTT
-,TRBV27,TRBJ1-1,-,CASSTRGPRVTEAFF,TGTGCCAGCAGCACCAGGGGTCCCAGGGTCACTGAAGCTTTCTTT
-,TRBV7-8,TRBJ1-5,TRBD1,CASSLKDRGLWNQPQHF,TGTGCCAGCAGCTTGAAGGACAGGGGGCTATGGAATCAGCCCCAGCATTTT
few,TRBV14,TRBJ2-7,TRBD2,CASSRGLGYEQYF,TGTGCCAGCAGCCGGGGACTAGGCTACGAGCAGTACTTC
-,TRBV6-5,TRBJ1-1,TRBD1,CAVGTGVMNTEAFF,TGTGCCGTGGGGACAGGGGTAATGAACACTGAAGCTTTCTTT
-,TRBV11-2,TRBJ1-1,TRBD1,CASSLIRQGEGTLRTEAFF,TGTGCCAGCAGCCTCATAAGACAGGGCGAGGGCACCTTACGCACTGAAGCTTTCTTT
once,TRBV29-1,TRBJ1-1,-,CSVGFGLNTEAFF,TGCAGCGTTGGCTTCGGGCTTAACACTGAAGCTTTCTTT
-,TRBV6-5,TRBJ2-3,-,CASSYKQTTDTQYF,TGTGCCAGCAGTTACAAACAGACGACAGATACGCAGTATTTT
-,TRBV30,TRBJ1-1,TRBD1,CAWDREGTEAFF,TGTGCCTGGGACAGGGAGGGCACTGAAGCTTTCTTT
-,TRBV5-1,TRBJ2-5,-,CASRHDLNEETQYF,TGCGCCAGCAGGCATGATCTAAACGAAGAGACCCAGTACTTC
-,TRBV19,TRBJ1-2,-,CASSRNRDYGYTF,TGTGCCAGTAGTCGGAACAGGGACTATGGCTACACCTTC
-,TRBV6-5,TRBJ2-3,-,CACGRGADTQYF,TGTGCCTGCGGCCGCGGGGCAGATACGCAGTATTTT
-,TRBV5-1,TRBJ1-3,-,CASSLAGINSGNTIYF,TGCGCCAGCAGCTTGGCCGGGATCAACTCTGGAAACACCATATATTTT
-,TRBV18,TRBJ1-5,-,CASSPPGGQPQHF,TGTGCCAGCTCACCACCGGGGGGCCAGCCCCAGCATTTT
-,TRBV19,TRBJ2-1,-,CATNPRGNYNEQFF,TGTGCCACCAATCCTAGGGGAAATTACAATGAGCAGTTCTTC
-,TRBV27,TRBJ1-2,-,CASRSDWGNGYGYTF,TGTGCCAGCAGAAGCGACTGGGGCAACGGCTATGGCTACACCTTC
-,TRBV6-6,TRBJ1-1,-,CASSPAPADTEAFF,TGTGCCAGCAGCCCCGCCCCTGCGGACACTGAAGCTTTCTTT
-,TRBV10-1,TRBJ1-1,-,CASSDFPGGPEAFF,TGCGCCAGCAGTGATTTCCCCGGAGGACCTGAAGCTTTCTTT
few,TRBV10-2,TRBJ2-7,-,CASSGRDMTAYEQYF,TGCGCCAGCAGTGGAAGGGACATGACGGCCTACGAGCAGTACTTC
-,TRBV27,TRBJ2-6,-,CASSPDSTGANVLTF,TGTGCCAGCAGTCCCGACAGTACTGGGGCCAACGTCCTGACTTTC